Reported below is one T cell receptor beta chain. The target of this receptor is not known. No base qualities exist here, and no much larger clone lies one base off it. Each collaborating institution followed its own protocols to collect whole blood in K2EDTA tubes. For TCRbeta analysis, collaborators shipped samples as frozen whole blood, isolated PBMCs, or DNA extracted from either of those sample types. The immunoSEQ Assay, a bias-controlled multiplex PCR, was used to amplify TCRbeta CDR3 regions from genomic DNA. Per the source publication's procedure: Within the assay, amplification of reference gene primers was used to estimate how many nucleated cells each sample contained. Sequence reads were collapsed and filtered to measure the absolute abundance of every unique TCRbeta CDR3 rearrangement. Productive Simpson clonality was computed per sample as the square root of Simpson's diversity index over productive rearrangements. TCRdb limited this immuneACCESS table to in-frame rearrangements with V and J called. A share of clones is missing; checked studies link under half to unresolved V genes, and the rest is unexplained. V and J calls and clone size are those listed in that table; D and trimming were worked out from the DNA. Across this sample there are hundreds of thousands of clones, with 80% to 90% seen only once. The leading ten clones occupy approximately 1.5% of the sample.

This sample stems from a study of blood T cell repertoires in COVID-19 (dated by TCRdb to 2018 to 2020). About the investigation overall: Collaborator samples came from the United States, Italy and Spain and covered acute and convalescent phases of COVID-19. The prospective study material was composed of cDNA or gDNA derived from T cells, B-cell-depleted T cells, or PBMCs. Deeply sampled blood TCRbeta repertoires from subjects exposed to, actively infected with, or recovered from COVID-19 were included in the dataset. The repertoires were released in a freely available public database meant as a resource for research on the immune response to SARS-CoV-2. Samples were obtained from the ongoing ImmuneRACE study (first 160 participants) and from 1,254 subjects provided by 6 global collaborators. Sample metadata almost always included a de-identified subject ID, COVID-19 status, age in years and sex. Where available, HLA class I and class II types were obtained from metadata supplied by the sample provider rather than from assay-based typing. The paper's findings and limits, for the study overall: Clinical and demographic metadata were provided uncurated, with the amount varying by source and participant.

The CDR3, cysteine through phenylalanine, is 14 amino acids long. Just the 42-base CDR3 DNA is kept, in frame starting at base 1. CDR1 and CDR2 are read off the germline V gene (reference sequence) as LNHDA and SQIVND. At the junction V is shortened by 11 bases and J by 1 base, with 16 bases in between. The rearrangement joined TRBV19 to TRBJ2-3, and perhaps TRBD2 as D gene, on 6 matching bases. This TCR derives from a woman in her 30s with active or convalescent COVID-19. Sample: peripheral blood. CDR3 region: CAQTWGGGTDTQYF. The DNA reads as follows: TGTGCCCAGACGTGGGGCGGGGGCACAGATACGCAGTATTTT.